In its sample, the clone carrying this T cell receptor beta chain is medium-sized. No antigen is known for it. Through template switching, a universal primer site was introduced, and the cDNA contained unique molecular identifiers. TCRdb redid the calling of the 5' RACE reads with MiXCR, one entry per CDR3 protein. The table lists about 330,000 distinct CDR3 sequences, approximately 13% of them singletons. The sample originates from a study of identical twins. Study-level points and caveats: Models underestimated out-of-frame TCR alpha sharing in monozygotic twins.

Germline V CDR1 and CDR2: SGHRS, YFSETQ. This CDR3 has 16 amino acids. Trimming removed 0 bases from V and 3 bases from J, with 15 bases in between. These data are also associated with another study on yellow fever vaccine responses in identical twins. This second study says: Twins' vaccine T cell responses were reported to seem partly convergent and partly personalized.

V and J are TRBV5-1 and TRBJ2-5, with D possibly matching TRBD2 (6 bases). Input material: CD8+ T cells sorted from blood. The sequence was collected from a woman younger than 35 in good health. The CDR3 DNA is TGCGCCAGCAGCTTGGGCGGGGTACTATACGAAGAGACCCAGTACTTC. Protein product: CASSLGGVLYEETQYF.